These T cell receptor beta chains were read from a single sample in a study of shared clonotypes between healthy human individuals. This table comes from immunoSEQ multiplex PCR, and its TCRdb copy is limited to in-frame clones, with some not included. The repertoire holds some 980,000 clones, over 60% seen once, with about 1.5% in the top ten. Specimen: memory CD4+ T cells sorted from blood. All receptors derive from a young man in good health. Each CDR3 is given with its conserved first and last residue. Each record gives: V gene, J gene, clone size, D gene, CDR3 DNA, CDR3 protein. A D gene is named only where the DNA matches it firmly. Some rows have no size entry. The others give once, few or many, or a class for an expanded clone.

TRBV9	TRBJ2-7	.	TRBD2	TGTGCCAGCAGCGTATCAGCGGGATCCCTCTACGAGCAGTACTTC	CASSVSAGSLYEQYF
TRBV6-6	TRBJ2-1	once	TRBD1	TGTGCCAGCAGCCGGACAGGGTCCTACAATGAGCAGTTCTTC	CASSRTGSYNEQFF
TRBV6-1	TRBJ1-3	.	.	TGTGCCAGCAAGGCAGGGGCGTCTGGAAACACCATATATTTT	CASKAGASGNTIYF
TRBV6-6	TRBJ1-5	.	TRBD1	TGTGCCAGCAGTTGGACAGGGGGCAGCAATCAGCCCCAGCATTTT	CASSWTGGSNQPQHF
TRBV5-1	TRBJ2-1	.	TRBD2	TGCGCCAGCAGCCTGGGACTACGCAATGAGCAGTTCTTC	CASSLGLRNEQFF
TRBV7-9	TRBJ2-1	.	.	TGTGCCAGCGGCTCCCGGGCCAGGGGAGGTGAGCAGTTCTTC	CASGSRARGGEQFF
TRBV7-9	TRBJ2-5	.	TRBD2	TGTGCCAGCAGCATACGACTAGCGCAACAAGAGACCCAGTACTTC	CASSIRLAQQETQYF
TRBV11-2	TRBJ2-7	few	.	TGTGCCAGCAGCTTAGAGAGCGGCCCCTACGAGCAGTACTTC	CASSLESGPYEQYF
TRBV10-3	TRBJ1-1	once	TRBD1	TGTGCCATCAGTGACCAGGGGGCGTATTCCTCTGAAGCTTTCTTT	CAISDQGAYSSEAFF
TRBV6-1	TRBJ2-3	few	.	TGTGCCAGCAGTGAAAGGTGGGGACCAGATACGCAGTATTTT	CASSERWGPDTQYF
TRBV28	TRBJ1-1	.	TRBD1	TGTGCCAGCAGAAGGGACAGGGAGAACACTGAAGCTTTCTTT	CASRRDRENTEAFF
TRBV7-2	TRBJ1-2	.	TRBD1	TGTGCCAGCAGCTTAGGGGGACAGGAGTGGCGTGGCTACACCTTC	CASSLGGQEWRGYTF
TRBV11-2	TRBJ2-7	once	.	TGTGCCAGCAGGTCTCCCCAGTTCCTTGAGCAGTACTTC	CASRSPQFLEQYF
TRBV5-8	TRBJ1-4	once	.	TGTGCCAGCAGCTTCGAGGGGAGAAAACTGTTTTTT	CASSFEGRKLFF
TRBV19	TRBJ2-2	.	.	TGTGCCAGTAGTATAACGGGGGAGCGGGAGCTGTTTTTT	CASSITGERELFF
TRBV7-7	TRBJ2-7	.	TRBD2	TGTGCTAGCAGCCGTCGACTAGCGGGAGTGACCGAGCAGTACTTC	CASSRRLAGVTEQYF
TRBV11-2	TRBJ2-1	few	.	TGTGCCAGTACGTCCTACGATGAGCAGTTCTTC	CASTSYDEQFF
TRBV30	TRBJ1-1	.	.	TGTGCCTGGAGTGTGGCGATTACCAATCGAGGCACTGAAGCTTTCTTT	CAWSVAITNRGTEAFF
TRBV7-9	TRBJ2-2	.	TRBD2	TGTGCCAGCAGCTTAGCAGGGACTAGCGGGAGTGCCGGGGAGCTGTTTTTT	CASSLAGTSGSAGELFF
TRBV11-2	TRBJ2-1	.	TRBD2	TGTGCCAGCAGCTTCGCGGCGGGAGGGCCATTCTTC	CASSFAAGGPFF
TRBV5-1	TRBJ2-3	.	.	TGCGCCAGCAGCTTGGAAGGACAGAGTCGAACTAGCACAGATACGCAGTATTTT	CASSLEGQSRTSTDTQYF
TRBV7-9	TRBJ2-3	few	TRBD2	TGTGCCAGCAGCTTTATAGGCGGGAGTTCATCTACGCAGTATTTT	CASSFIGGSSSTQYF
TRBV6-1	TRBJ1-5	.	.	TGTGCCAGCAGTGAAAGGTTGGGGAATCAGCCCCAGCATTTT	CASSERLGNQPQHF
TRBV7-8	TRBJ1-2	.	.	TGTGCCAGCAGCTTGAACAGGGCCTATGGCTACACCTTC	CASSLNRAYGYTF
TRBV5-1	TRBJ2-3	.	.	TGCGCCAGCAACTTGGTATCTGGCCCCGTAGATACGCAGTATTTT	CASNLVSGPVDTQYF
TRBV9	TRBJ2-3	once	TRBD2	TGTGCCAGCAGCACTAGCGGGAGCAATACGCAGTATTTT	CASSTSGSNTQYF
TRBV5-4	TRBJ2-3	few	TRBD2	TGTGCCAGCAGCGCTAGCGGGGGGGCGGCAGATACGCAGTATTTT	CASSASGGAADTQYF
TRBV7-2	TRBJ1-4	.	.	TGTGCCAGCAGCCCCAAAGTCCAGGGGATTAATGAAAAACTGTTTTTT	CASSPKVQGINEKLFF
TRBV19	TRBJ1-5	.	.	TGTGCCAGTAGTTCTCCCGGAGGGTTCGGCAATCAGCCCCAGCATTTT	CASSSPGGFGNQPQHF
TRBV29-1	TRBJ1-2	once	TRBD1	TGCAGCGTTTCAGGGACAGGGGGGAAGAGTGGCTACACCTTC	CSVSGTGGKSGYTF
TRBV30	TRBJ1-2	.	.	TGTGCCTGGAGTAGGGATGAGAACTATGGCTACACCTTC	CAWSRDENYGYTF
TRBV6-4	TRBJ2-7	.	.	TGTGCCAGCAGGGGGACCCCATACGAGCAGTACTTC	CASRGTPYEQYF
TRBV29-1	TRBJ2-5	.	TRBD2	TGCAGCGTTGAAGATAGGGTCAGCGGGAGTAAAGAGACCCAGTACTTC	CSVEDRVSGSKETQYF
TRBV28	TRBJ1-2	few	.	TGTGCCAGCAGTTTATTACGGCTTAACTATGGCTACACCTTC	CASSLLRLNYGYTF
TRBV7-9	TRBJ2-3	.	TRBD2	TGTGCCAGCAGCTCTAGCGGGAGTACAGATACGCAGTATTTT	CASSSSGSTDTQYF
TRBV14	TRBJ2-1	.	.	TGTGCCAGCAGCCAAGGGCCGACAGACCTTTCGCAGTTCTTC	CASSQGPTDLSQFF
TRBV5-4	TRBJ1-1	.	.	TGTGCCAGCAGCTTGGAGCAGGGCGGCACTGAAGCTTTCTTT	CASSLEQGGTEAFF
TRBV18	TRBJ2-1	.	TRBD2	TGTGCCAGCTCACGGGGGACTATGGATAGGGATGAGCAGTTCTTC	CASSRGTMDRDEQFF
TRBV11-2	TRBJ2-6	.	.	TGTGCCAGCAGCTTCAGGGCCCCTGGGGCCAACGTCCTGACTTTC	CASSFRAPGANVLTF
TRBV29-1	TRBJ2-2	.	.	TGCAGCGTTGACAGGGGACACACCGGGGAGCTGTTTTTT	CSVDRGHTGELFF
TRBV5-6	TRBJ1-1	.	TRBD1	TGTGCCAGCAGCCCCGGGACAGGGGGTAGAAAAACTGAAGCTTTCTTT	CASSPGTGGRKTEAFF
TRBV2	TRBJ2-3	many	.	TGTGCCAGCGAAGGCACAGATACGCAGTATTTT	CASEGTDTQYF
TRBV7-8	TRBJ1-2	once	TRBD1	TGTGCCAGCAGCTACCGACAGGGTGGCTACACCTTC	CASSYRQGGYTF
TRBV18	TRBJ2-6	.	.	TGTGCCAGCTCGGCTAGCCTCTTGGGTGGGGCCAACGTCCTGACTTTC	CASSASLLGGANVLTF
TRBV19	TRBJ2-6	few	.	TGTGCCAGTAGTAGGACGTCGACTGGGGCCAACGTCCTGACTTTC	CASSRTSTGANVLTF
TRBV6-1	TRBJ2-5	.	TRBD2	TGTGCCAGCAGTGAATACAATGGGGGGGTGGAGACCCAGTACTTC	CASSEYNGGVETQYF
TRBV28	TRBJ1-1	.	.	TGTGCCAGCAGTAAATTAACAGGCGAAGCTTTCTTT	CASSKLTGEAFF